What follows is one T cell receptor (beta chain) and its context. Each CDR3 protein gets one entry after TCRdb re-called the RACE reads with MiXCR. Found here are around 80,000 distinct CDR3 sequences, less than 8% of them singletons; the top ten hold approximately 1.2%. This sample was included in a study of human T cells and chemical hapten exposure. Documented time point: patch test 2, 6 weeks after DPC sensitization. Treatment noted: therapeutic diphenylcyclopropenone sensitization with weekly scalp DPC. It was from unfractionated whole blood that total RNA was extracted. This sequence originates from a woman aged 25 to 45 with alopecia areata. Some clones in this sample may be carry-over from other donors' samples. This specimen was whole blood, taken in connection with sensitization to the hapten diphenylcyclopropenone (DPC).

DNA of the CDR3: TGTGCCAGCAATCGGGGTTTCACAGATACGCAGTATTTT. Protein product: CASNRGFTDTQYF. The V call is TRBV6-5, the J call TRBJ2-3, with D possibly matching TRBD2 (5 bases). The CDR3 covers 13 residues. Trimming pared 7 bases from V and 2 bases from J, leaving 10 bases between. Germline CDR1 and CDR2: MNHEY and SVGAGI.